What follows are 23 T cell receptor beta chains derived from one specimen sequenced in a study of blood T cell repertoires in COVID-19. TCRdb keeps only in-frame clones here, not all; method: immunoSEQ multiplex PCR. The sample includes fewer than 200,000 clones, 82% of them seen just once. Sequenced: peripheral blood. These receptors originate from a woman in her 70s with acute or convalescent COVID-19.

This clone has only one observation. J is TRBJ2-3 and V is TRBV9; 16 bases are a match to TRBD2. Trimming at V came to 2 bases and at J to 0 bases, leaving 9 bases not matched to a gene. The CDR3 runs 20 residues. CDR1 SGDLS and CDR2 YYNGEE come from the germline V gene. DNA for the CDR3: TGTGCCAGCAGCGTCGGGACTAGCGGGAGGGCCAGGCCTAGCACAGATACGCAGTATTTT. It translates to CASSVGTSGRARPSTDTQYF. The variable domain in full, with the rest retrieved from reference TRBV9 and TRBJ2-3, is DSGVTQTPKHLITATGQRVTLRCSPRSGDLSVYWYQQSLDQGLQFLIQYYNGEERAKGNILERFSAQQFPDLHSELNLSSLELGDSALYFCASSVGTSGRARPSTDTQYFGPGTRLTVL.

The chain uses TRBV21-1 and TRBJ1-4; the table's D gene call, TRBD1, was not cross checked with the DNA. TRBV21-1 is recorded as a pseudogene. CDR3 length equals 14 residues. The DNA of the CDR3 is TGTGCCAGCAGAGCCCAGGGGGACGGGGAAAAACTGTTTTTT. It specifies CASRAQGDGEKLFF.

The V call is TRBV10-2, the J call TRBJ1-1; perhaps TRBD1 as D (6 bases). The ends were cut back, 3 bases at V and 10 bases at J, with 15 bases in the middle. The CDR3 length is 13 residues. CDR1 is WSHSY, CDR2 SAAADI, per germline. The CDR3 reads CASSELVGGRAFF. The CDR3 DNA is TGCGCCAGCAGTGAATTGGTCGGGGGGCGAGCTTTCTTT.

This clone has only one observation. The chain carries TRBV28 and TRBJ2-1, with D perhaps matching TRBD1 (5 bases). Between the trimmed V and J ends, which lost 1 base and 8 bases, there was a span of 27 bases. Germline CDR1 is MDHEN and CDR2 is SYDVKM. The CDR3 runs 19 residues. The DNA for the CDR3 is TGTGCCAGCAGTTTATATAAGGGGTCTAGTCGCCCGGGTGAAGATGAGCAGTTCTTC. This encodes CASSLYKGSSRPGEDEQFF.

On this clone: Mismatch with germline at one junction end may stem from a read error. The chain combines TRBV7-9 with TRBJ1-2; 8 bases map to TRBD1. Germline V gene sequence: CDR1 SEHNR, CDR2 FQNEAQ (reference sequence). The CDR3 contains 12 residues. CDR3 DNA sequence: TGTGCCAGCAGCTCGACGGACAGGGAGGTCGCCTTC. Residues: CASSSTDREVAF. The complete variable domain, with remaining parts taken from reference TRBV7-9 and TRBJ1-2, reads DTGVSQNPRHKITKRGQNVTFRCDPISEHNRLYWYRQTLGQGPEFLTYFQNEAQLEKSRLLSDRFSAERPKGSFSTLEIQRTEQGDSAMYLCASSSTDREVAFGSGTRLTVV.

This sequence joins TRBV30 and TRBJ1-1; possibly TRBD1 for D (5 bases). This CDR3 has 14 amino acids. Per the germline V gene, CDR1 is GTSNPN and CDR2 is SVGIG (reference sequence). V was pared by 2 bases and J by 1 base, with 11 bases between. For the CDR3, the DNA is TGTGCCTGGAGTCTCCGGGGGGGGAACACTGAAGCTTTCTTT. Translation gives CAWSLRGGNTEAFF.

The rearrangement links TRBV7-9 to TRBJ2-1; 11 bases are a match to TRBD2. The trim removed 4 bases at V and 6 bases at J, leaving 5 bases unmatched. Germline V gene data show CDR1 as SEHNR and CDR2 as FQNEAQ (reference sequence). This CDR3 is 15 amino acids long. This CDR3 reads CASSSTSGNFNEQFF. The CDR3 bases are TGTGCCAGCAGCTCGACTAGCGGGAATTTCAATGAGCAGTTCTTC.

This rearrangement joins TRBV4-1 to TRBJ1-5; D perhaps matches TRBD1 (5 bases). Germline CDR1 reads MGHRA; CDR2 reads YSYEKL. The CDR3 is 15 residues long. V was pared by 0 bases and J by 5 bases, with 11 bases between. DNA for the CDR3: TGCGCCAGCAGCCAAGATGGCGAAGGGGATCAGCCCCAGCATTTT. Its translation: CASSQDGEGDQPQHF.

This clone was counted at least ten times. The sample holds other DNA sequences that translate to the same CDR3. The chain links TRBV7-2 to TRBJ1-5; tentatively, D is TRBD1 (5 bases). Germline V gene data show CDR1 as SGHTA and CDR2 as FQGNSA. Deletions cut 6 bases from V and 1 base from J, with 13 bases between. The CDR3 totals 15 residues. CDR3 in DNA: TGTGCCAGCAGTCCTCAGGGAACGAGCAATCAGCCCCAGCATTTT. The encoded protein is CASSPQGTSNQPQHF.

The chain is built from TRBV3-1 (or the pseudogene TRBV3-2) and TRBJ1-2; no clear D. Germline CDR1 LGHDT, CDR2 YNNKEL (reference sequence). This CDR3 spans 12 amino acids. The V end was cut by 1 base, the J end by 5 bases, with 5 bases between. For the CDR3, the DNA is TGTGCCAGCAGCCAAGGAGGGTATGGCTACACCTTC. As protein: CASSQGGYGYTF.

The V call is TRBV11-2, the J call TRBJ2-1; tentatively, D is TRBD2 (6 bases). V lost 3 bases and J lost 9, with 15 bases in between. CDR1 and CDR2 from the germline V gene are SGHAT and FQNNGV. The CDR3 has 14 residues. The DNA of the CDR3 is TGTGCCAGCAGCTTTGGACTATCCCCGGGTGAGCAGTTCTTC. Translated, it gives CASSFGLSPGEQFF.

In this sample, this clone turned up once. J is TRBJ2-7 and V is TRBV30, with TRBD1 matching over 11 bases. The CDR3 loop spans 15 amino acids. J was trimmed by 0 bases and V by 1 base; bases with no gene match: 2. From germline, CDR1 is GTSNPN and CDR2 SVGIG (reference sequence). The CDR3 DNA follows: TGTGCCTGGAGTGGGGACAGGGGGAGCTCCTACGAGCAGTACTTC. This encodes CAWSGDRGSSYEQYF. Based on the CDR3 plus reference TRBV30 and TRBJ2-7, the full variable domain is SQTIHQWPATLVQPVGSPLSLECTVEGTSNPNLYWYRQAAGRGLQLLFYSVGIGQISSEVPQNLSASRPQDRQFILSSKKLLLSDSGFYLCAWSGDRGSSYEQYFGPGTRLTVT.

This rearrangement joins TRBV7-2 to TRBJ2-2; TRBD2 matches at 12 bases. Germline CDR1 is SGHTA and CDR2 is FQGNSA. The CDR3 is 16 amino acids. Unmatched junction bases numbered 5, after V lost 4 bases and J lost 5 bases. CDR3 sequence: CASSSTSGRKTGELFF. As DNA, the CDR3 is TGTGCCAGCAGCTCAACTAGCGGGAGGAAGACCGGGGAGCTGTTTTTT.

This sequence joins TRBV5-1 and TRBJ1-1; 8 nucleotides match TRBD1. V dropped 4 bases and J dropped 1; count of bases not matched to a gene: 6. The germline V gene has CDR1 SGHRS and CDR2 YFSETQ. There are 15 residues in the CDR3. In DNA, the CDR3 is TGCGCCAGCAGCCCCAGGGGGCATGGGAACACTGAAGCTTTCTTT. Residues: CASSPRGHGNTEAFF.

CDR3 sequence (DNA): TGTGCCACCCGGGACTCCTCCATGGGCTATGGCTACACCTTC. Residues: CATRDSSMGYGYTF. The chain combines TRBV28 with TRBJ1-2; tentative D call: TRBD1 (5 bases). Trimming removed 10 bases at V and 4 bases at J, with 19 bases between. Germline CDR1 reads MDHEN; CDR2 reads SYDVKM. The CDR3 length is 14 residues.

Points on this clone: Other nucleotide sequences in the sample specify the same CDR3. The chain has TRBV5-1 and TRBJ1-5; a possible D gene is TRBD1 (5 bases). CDR1 and CDR2 from the germline V gene are SGHRS and YFSETQ. Trimming stripped 2 bases from V and 7 bases from J, with 10 bases between. This CDR3 contains 13 residues. CDR3 loop: CASSLMGGQPQHF. In DNA, the CDR3 is TGCGCCAGCAGCTTAATGGGGGGACAGCCCCAGCATTTT.

The chain recombines TRBV14 with TRBJ2-5; TRBD2 might be the D (6 bases). This CDR3 region has 13 residues. V lost 4 bases to trimming and J lost 7 bases, with 13 bases between them. The germline V gene has CDR1 SGHDN and CDR2 FVKESK. CDR3 loop: CASSPQGGMTQYF. In nucleotides, the CDR3 is TGTGCCAGCAGCCCTCAGGGAGGTATGACCCAGTACTTC.

This chain joins TRBV24-1 and TRBJ2-1; D remains ambiguous. This CDR3 has 15 residues. The V end was cut by 4 bases, the J end by 2 bases, with 11 bases between. CDR1 and CDR2 from the germline V gene are KGHDR and SFDVKD. CDR3 nucleotide sequence: TGTGCCACCAGTGACCCCGTCGCGACCTACAATGAGCAGTTCTTC. Translation: CATSDPVATYNEQFF.

The genes are TRBV10-3 and TRBJ2-3; the D gene is possibly TRBD2 (6 bases). Germline CDR1 is ENHRY and CDR2 is SYGVKD. The CDR3 is made up of 14 amino acids. V was clipped by 5 bases and J by 5 bases, with 14 bases between them. The chain's CDR3 is CAISRLAAGDTQYF. The CDR3 bases are TGTGCCATCAGTAGGTTAGCGGCGGGAGATACGCAGTATTTT.

The rearrangement joins TRBV19 to TRBJ1-5, with D possibly TRBD1 on 5 matching bases. V was clipped by 4 bases and J by 5 bases, with 12 bases between them. The CDR3 loop spans 14 amino acids. The germline V gene has CDR1 LNHDA and CDR2 SQIVND (reference sequence). The DNA for the CDR3 is TGTGCCAGTAGTACAGCAGGGTCGCATCAGCCCCAGCATTTT. Translated: CASSTAGSHQPQHF.

The rearrangement joins TRBV5-1 to TRBJ2-1; weak D call: TRBD1 (5 bases). The germline V gene has CDR1 SGHRS and CDR2 YFSETQ. Trimming shortened V by 4 bases and J by 1 base, and 12 bases separated the two germline ends. The CDR3 has 15 residues. Here the CDR3 DNA reads TGCGCCAGCAGCCTCGCAGGGATGTCCTACAATGAGCAGTTCTTC. This sequence encodes CASSLAGMSYNEQFF.

This chain uses TRBV30 with TRBJ1-6, with TRBD1 matching 9 bases. CDR1 GTSNPN and CDR2 SVGIG come from the germline V gene (reference sequence). There are 18 residues in the CDR3. Trimming at V came to 4 bases and at J to 6 bases, leaving 16 bases not matched to a gene. The CDR3 DNA follows: TGTGCCTGGACCCGCGGGACAGGGACGATTTTAGCTAATTCACCCCTCCACTTT. This gives the protein CAWTRGTGTILANSPLHF.

The rearrangement uses TRBV12-3 or TRBV12-4 and TRBJ2-3; D not certain. Trimming took 10 bases from V and 3 from J, leaving 11 bases between them. The CDR3 sequence is 12 residues long. The CDR3 sequence is CATAPATDTQYF. The CDR3 DNA sequence: TGTGCCACCGCACCAGCGACAGATACGCAGTATTTT.